This T cell receptor (beta chain) originates from a study of metastatic and nonmetastatic thyroid tumors. Original processing methods: A distant-metastasis classifier for papillary thyroid cancer was built using CDR3 differences across clinicopathological groups. TCRdb re-processed the PCR reads through MiXCR. In this record, the V and J calls reflect TCRdb's handling and not the investigators' own analysis. This sample has about 93,000 clones, with 12% found just once. Germline assignment: CDR1 SGHAT and CDR2 FQDESV (reference sequence). This CDR3 has 15 amino acids. Trimming left V 3 bases short and J 2 bases short, with 12 bases between. Every patient was untreated before thyroid surgery. For this clone: Being one base from a much bigger clone, this may be a read error.

This sequence was found in a female donor with papillary thyroid cancer or a benign thyroid nodule (not recorded which). Some clones in this sample may be carry-over from other donors' samples. The V call is TRBV11-1, the J call TRBJ2-3, with D possibly matching TRBD1 (6 bases). Sequenced material: blood. The CDR3 DNA is TGTGCCAGCAGCTTCGGGACATGGCCCACAGATACGCAGTATTTT. This gives the protein CASSFGTWPTDTQYF.